Sequencing of this TCR beta chain was carried out in a study of graft-versus-host responses after intestinal transplantation. Notes on the study in general: GvH clones detected in recipient marrow included some appearing first in ileum or blood.

Germline V gene lookup returns CDR1 SGHNT and CDR2 YENEEA. CDR3 length: 14 amino acids. V lost 4 bases, J lost 7 bases, and 11 bases lay in between. Some clones are missing from TCRdb's copy, which holds only in-frame ones; the method was immunoSEQ multiplex PCR. In the table there are around 90,000 clones, about 94% of which are singletons. Details on this clone: Antigen: not known.

The TCR comes from a human donor who was the organ donor for an intestinal transplant. The chain has TRBV11-3 and TRBJ1-6, with D hard to call. The sequences come from unstimulated CD4+ T cells sorted from spleen or lymph node cells, collected before transplant. The CDR3 DNA sequence: TGTGCCAGCAGCTCACCCCCCCAGAATTCACCCCTCCACTTT. Encoded protein: CASSSPPQNSPLHF. Looking up the rest from reference TRBV11-3 and TRBJ1-6 gives the full variable domain: EAGVVQSPRYKIIEKKQPVAFWCNPISGHNTLYWYLQNLGQGPELLIRYENEEAVDDSQLPKDRFSAERLKGVDSTLKIQPAELGDSAVYLCASSSPPQNSPLHFGNGTRLTVT.